This T cell receptor (beta chain) is from a study of Ad26.COV2.S vaccination and SARS-CoV-2 variants. Study-wide context: Each vaccinee took Ad26.COV2.S intramuscularly, once or twice 56 days apart.

The CDR3 contains 15 residues. Trimming at V came to 4 bases and at J to 3 bases, leaving 5 bases not matched to a gene. Per germline, CDR1 LGHDT and CDR2 YNNKEL (reference sequence). TCRdb keeps only in-frame clones here, not all; method: immunoSEQ multiplex PCR. The top ten hold less than 5.5% of the sample, which has 350,000 to 500,000 clones, roughly 87% seen once. This sample's treatment: 15 to 20 received Ad26.COV2.S at low or high dose, single or two shots; 5 received placebo; per-sample allocation not given. The samples date from day 63 after the first vaccine or placebo injection. The gene calls are TRBV3-1 (or the pseudogene TRBV3-2) and TRBJ2-2, with 7 bases that match TRBD2. The clonotype comes from a person between 18 and 65 years old who received the Ad26.COV2.S COVID-19 vaccine or a placebo. The sample in question was peripheral blood, obtained in a trial of Ad26.COV2.S vaccine versus placebo. CDR3 DNA sequence: TGTGCCAGCAGCCCTCCCCGGGGGGACACCGGGGAGCTGTTTTTT. This sequence encodes CASSPPRGDTGELFF.